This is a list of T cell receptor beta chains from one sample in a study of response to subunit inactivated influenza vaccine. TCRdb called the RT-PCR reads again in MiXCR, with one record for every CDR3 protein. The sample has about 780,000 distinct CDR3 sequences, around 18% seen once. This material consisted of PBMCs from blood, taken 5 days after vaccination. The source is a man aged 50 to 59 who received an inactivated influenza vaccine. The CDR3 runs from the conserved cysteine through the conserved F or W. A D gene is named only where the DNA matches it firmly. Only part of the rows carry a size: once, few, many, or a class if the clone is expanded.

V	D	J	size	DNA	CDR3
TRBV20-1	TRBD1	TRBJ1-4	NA	TGCAGTGCTAGCCTTGGGACAGGGGATGAAAAACTGTTTTTT	CSASLGTGDEKLFF
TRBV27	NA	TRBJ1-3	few	TGTGCCAGCATCTGTGCCCTGCACTCTGGAAACACCATATATTTT	CASICALHSGNTIYF
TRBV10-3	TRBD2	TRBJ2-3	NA	TGTGCCATCAGTAATAGCGGGAGGGCGCCAGATACGCAGTATTTT	CAISNSGRAPDTQYF
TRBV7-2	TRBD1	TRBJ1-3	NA	TGTGCCAGCAGCAGACAGGGTGACTCTGGAAACACCATATATTTT	CASSRQGDSGNTIYF
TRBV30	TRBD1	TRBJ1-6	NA	TGTGCCTGGAGGGACAGGGGCTCCTATAATTCACCCCTCCACTTT	CAWRDRGSYNSPLHF
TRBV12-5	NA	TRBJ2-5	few	TGTGCTAGTGGTTTGGGTTACAGCGCCCAGTACTTC	CASGLGYSAQYF
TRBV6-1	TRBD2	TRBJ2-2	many	TGTGCCAGCAGAGCGAGGGACTATATCACCGGGGAGCTGTTTTTT	CASRARDYITGELFF
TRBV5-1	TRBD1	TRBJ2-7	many	TGCGCCAGCAGCTTGGAGCGGACAGGGATAACCTACGAGCAGTACTTC	CASSLERTGITYEQYF
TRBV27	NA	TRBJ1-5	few	TGTGCCAGCAGACCCGACAGGTCCGGGGCCGATCAGCCCCAGCATTTT	CASRPDRSGADQPQHF
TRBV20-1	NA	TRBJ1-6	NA	TGCAGTGCTAGAAACAGGGCGTCCAATTCACCCCTCCACTTT	CSARNRASNSPLHF
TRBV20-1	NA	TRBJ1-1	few	TGCAGACCGGGCCCCGTGAACACTGAAGCTTTCTTT	CRPGPVNTEAFF
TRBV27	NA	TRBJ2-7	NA	TGTGCCAGCGGGACGCCGGGACCCTCCTACGAGCAGTACTTC	CASGTPGPSYEQYF
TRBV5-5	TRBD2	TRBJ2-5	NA	TGTGCCAGCAGCCTGGGACTATCCCAAGAGACCCAGTACTTC	CASSLGLSQETQYF
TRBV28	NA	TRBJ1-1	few	TGTGCCAGCAGTAAGACACGTCGGATGAACACTGAAGCTTTCTTT	CASSKTRRMNTEAFF
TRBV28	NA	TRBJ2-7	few	TGTGCCAGCAACCTCCTAGGCGGAAGGGAGCAGTACTTC	CASNLLGGREQYF
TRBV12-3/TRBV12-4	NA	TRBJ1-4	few	TGTGCCAGCAGTTTGGCCCCGGGGTTCGCAACTAATGAAAAACTGTTTTTT	CASSLAPGFATNEKLFF
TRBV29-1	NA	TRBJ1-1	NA	TGCAGCGTTGAAGGAGTGGGCGGTGAAGCTTTCTTT	CSVEGVGGEAFF
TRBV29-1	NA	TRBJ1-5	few	TGCAGCGTTGTGGACGGATGGACGAATTATAGCAATCAGCCCCAGCATTTT	CSVVDGWTNYSNQPQHF
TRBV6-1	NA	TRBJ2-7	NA	TGTGCCAGCAGTGAACGGGTTATCTACGAGCAGTACTTC	CASSERVIYEQYF
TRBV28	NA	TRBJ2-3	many	TGTGCCAGCAGTTCTACCTGGGGTACGCAGTATTTT	CASSSTWGTQYF
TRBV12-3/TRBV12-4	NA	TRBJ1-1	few	TGTGCCAGCAGTAGAAAAGGGGGGCGCGGTACTGAAGCTTTCTTT	CASSRKGGRGTEAFF
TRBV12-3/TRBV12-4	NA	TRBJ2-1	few	TGTGCCAGCAGTCCTTCGCTTCTCTCGGTGGATGAGCAGTTCTTC	CASSPSLLSVDEQFF
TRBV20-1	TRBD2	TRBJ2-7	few	TGCAGTGCTACCTTTAGCGGGAGGGCAAGGTCCTCCTACGAGCAGTACTTC	CSATFSGRARSSYEQYF
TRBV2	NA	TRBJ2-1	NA	TGTGCCAGCAGTGAAGAGGGGCGAGCGGAGTTCTTC	CASSEEGRAEFF
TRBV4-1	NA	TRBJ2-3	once	TGCGCCAGCAGCCCCGGATTTGCGGGGGCCGGGGATACGCAGTATTTT	CASSPGFAGAGDTQYF
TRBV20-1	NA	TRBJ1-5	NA	TGCAGTGCAGAAGGGACACGCAATCAGCCCCAGCATTTT	CSAEGTRNQPQHF
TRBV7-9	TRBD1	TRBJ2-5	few	TGTGCCAGCAGCTTCGGACAGGGGGGCGGAGAGACCCAGTACTTC	CASSFGQGGGETQYF
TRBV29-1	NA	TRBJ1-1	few	TGCAGCGTCACCTTTTCGGGACTGCGTAACACTGAAGCTTTCTTT	CSVTFSGLRNTEAFF
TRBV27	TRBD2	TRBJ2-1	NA	TGTGCCAGCAGTCGACTAGCGGGAGAGTACTACAATGAGCAGTTCTTC	CASSRLAGEYYNEQFF
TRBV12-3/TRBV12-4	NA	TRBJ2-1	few	TGTGCCAGCAGTTTAGGGACAGCTACCTACAATGAGCAGTTCTTC	CASSLGTATYNEQFF
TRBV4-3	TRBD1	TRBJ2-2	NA	TGCGCCAGCAGCCAAGTTTTAGGGACAGGGGCCGGGGAGCTGTTTTTT	CASSQVLGTGAGELFF
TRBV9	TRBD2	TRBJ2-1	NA	TGTGCCAGCAGCCCCCGAGTAGCGGGAAGTAATGAGCAGTTCTTC	CASSPRVAGSNEQFF
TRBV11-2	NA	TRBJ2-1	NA	TGTGCCAGCAGCTTAGGTATGCTCAGCTCCTACAATGAGCAGTTCTTC	CASSLGMLSSYNEQFF
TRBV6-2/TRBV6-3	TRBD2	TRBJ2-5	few	TGTGCCAGCAGTCAGGGACTAGCGCCCCAGTACTTC	CASSQGLAPQYF
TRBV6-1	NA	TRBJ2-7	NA	TGTGCCAGCAGGGGAACGACAGGCAGGTCCTACGAGCAGTACTTC	CASRGTTGRSYEQYF
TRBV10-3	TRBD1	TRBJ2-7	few	TGTGCCATCAGTGAGGGGGACAGCTCCTACGAGCAGTACTTC	CAISEGDSSYEQYF
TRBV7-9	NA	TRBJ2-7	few	TGTGCCAGCAGCCCCGGACTGTTCTACTCCTACGAGCAGTACTTC	CASSPGLFYSYEQYF
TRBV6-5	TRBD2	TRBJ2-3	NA	TGTGCCAGCGGTCTTCTCGCGGGAGAGAGAGATACGCAGTATTTT	CASGLLAGERDTQYF
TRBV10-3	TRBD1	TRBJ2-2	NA	TGTGCCATTCCCCGGGACAGGGCCTCCGACACCGGGGAGCTGTTTTTT	CAIPRDRASDTGELFF
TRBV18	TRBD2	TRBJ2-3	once	TGTGCCAGCTCACCACCCTCTAGCGGGAGCTCGACAGATACGCAGTATTTT	CASSPPSSGSSTDTQYF
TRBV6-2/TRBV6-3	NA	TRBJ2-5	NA	TGTGCCAGCAGCCCCTATAGGGGGAGGGCCATAGAAGAGACCCAGTACTTC	CASSPYRGRAIEETQYF
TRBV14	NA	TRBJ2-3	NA	TGTGCCAGCAGCCAAGGATGGGCAGCGGTGTTAGATACGCAGTATTTT	CASSQGWAAVLDTQYF
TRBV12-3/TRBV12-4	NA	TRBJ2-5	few	TGTGCCAGCAGTCCTAAGACCCAGTACTTC	CASSPKTQYF
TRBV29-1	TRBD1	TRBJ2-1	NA	TGCAGCGTTGTGGGACAGACCTACAATGAGCAGTTCTTC	CSVVGQTYNEQFF
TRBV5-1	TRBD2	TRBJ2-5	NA	TGCGCCAGCAGCTTGGAACTAGCGGGGGAGACCCAGTACTTC	CASSLELAGETQYF
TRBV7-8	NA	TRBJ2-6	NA	TGTGCCAGCAGCTGGTTCGACTCTGGGGCCAACGTCCTGACTTTC	CASSWFDSGANVLTF